This TCR beta chain came from a study of blood T cell repertoires in COVID-19. The repertoire was sequenced with immunoSEQ multiplex PCR; TCRdb's copy has only in-frame clones and lacks some. The table records 290,000 or so clones, more than 80% of them present only once. The sample was PBMCs or T cells enriched from blood (not recorded which). This receptor was taken from a woman aged 25 to 39 who had recovered from COVID-19.

The CDR3 DNA follows: TGTGCCAGCAGCCGTGGGGGACTAGCAGACACAGATACGCAGTATTTT. This translates into CASSRGGLADTDTQYF. The V call is TRBV7-3, the J call TRBJ2-3; 9 nucleotides match TRBD2. Germline V gene sequence: CDR1 SGHTA, CDR2 FQGTGA. V shed 5 bases, J shed 2 bases, and the junction held 8 bases outside the gene matches. The CDR3 totals 16 residues. The complete variable domain, with remaining parts taken from reference TRBV7-3 and TRBJ2-3, reads GAGVSQTPSNKVTEKGKYVELRCDPISGHTALYWYRQSLGQGPEFLIYFQGTGAADDSGLPNDRFFAVRPEGSVSTLKIQRTERGDSAVYLCASSRGGLADTDTQYFGPGTRLTVL.